This TCR beta chain was found in a study of T cell clonotyping in hematopoietic cell transplantation. Study results and limitations: Pathologically expanded recipient clonotypes increased progressively from day 30 to day 180 as diversity fell. Higher Inverse Simpson Index values in graft donor and pretransplant recipient predicted broader posttransplant TCR diversity. Few recipient clonotypes overlapped donors; over 97% were de novo at given depth.

Germline V lookup: CDR1 MGHRA, CDR2 YSYEKL. Trimming took 1 base from V and 0 from J, leaving 13 bases between them. The CDR3 extends over 17 amino acids. As regards this clone: Its antigen is undetermined.

This table comes from immunoSEQ multiplex PCR, and its TCRdb copy is limited to in-frame clones, with some not included. The table lists 15,000 to 20,000 clones, 60% to 85% of them singletons. Sequenced sample: peripheral blood mononuclear cells. The chain couples TRBV4-1 to TRBJ1-5; no definite D call. This receptor was obtained from a woman aged 55-69 years in good health. Some clones in this sample may be carry-over from other donors' samples. CDR3 loop: CASSQVGLGYSNQPQHF. CDR3 in DNA: TGCGCCAGCAGCCAAGTCGGTTTGGGCTATAGCAATCAGCCCCAGCATTTT.